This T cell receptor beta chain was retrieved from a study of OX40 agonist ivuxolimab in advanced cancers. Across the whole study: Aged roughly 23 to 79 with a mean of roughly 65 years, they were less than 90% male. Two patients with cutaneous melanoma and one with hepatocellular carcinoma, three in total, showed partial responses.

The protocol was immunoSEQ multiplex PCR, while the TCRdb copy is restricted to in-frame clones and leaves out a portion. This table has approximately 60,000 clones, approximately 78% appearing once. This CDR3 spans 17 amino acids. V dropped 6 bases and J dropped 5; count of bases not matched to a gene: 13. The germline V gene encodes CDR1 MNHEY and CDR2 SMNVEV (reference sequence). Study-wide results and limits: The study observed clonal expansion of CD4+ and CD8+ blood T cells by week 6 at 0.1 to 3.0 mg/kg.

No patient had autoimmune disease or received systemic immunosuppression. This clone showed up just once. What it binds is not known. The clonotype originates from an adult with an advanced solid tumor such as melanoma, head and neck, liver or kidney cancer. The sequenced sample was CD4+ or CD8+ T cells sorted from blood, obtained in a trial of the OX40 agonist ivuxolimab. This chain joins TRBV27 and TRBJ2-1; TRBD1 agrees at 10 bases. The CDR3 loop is CASRLGTGEGIDNEQFF. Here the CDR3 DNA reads TGTGCCAGCAGGCTAGGGACAGGGGAAGGTATCGACAATGAGCAGTTCTTC.